This TCR beta chain is from a study of T-cell reconstitution after alpha-beta-depleted transplantation in children (dated by TCRdb to the mid-2010s). Study-level background: T-cell immune reconstitution after TCRalphabeta/CD19-depleted allogeneic hematopoietic cell transplantation in children was quantitatively tracked in the study by means of TCR repertoire profiling.

The treatment or condition label here, explained by the study, means: allogeneic hematopoietic cell transplantation with graft depleted of TCRalphabeta T cells and CD19 B cells. Transplant recipients were children who received TCRalphabeta/CD19-depleted allogeneic hematopoietic cell grafts. Preparation of the library involved PCR. Sequencer: Illumina HiSeq 2500. Molecular barcoding was employed in the preparation of TCR libraries, with unique molecular identifiers being used to normalize TCRbeta repertoire quantification. The raw public data were reprocessed by TCRdb itself: fastp quality trimming at Q25, MiXCR clonotype calling, in-frame beta chains only. Entries that share a CDR3 protein sequence are merged under the most common genes and DNA. Within this sample are 440,000 or so distinct CDR3 sequences, with around two fifths of them counted one time only. The ten most abundant clones make up 25% to 30% of the sample.

V and J are trimmed by 6 bases and 7 bases, and the gene matches miss 15 bases of the junction. As encoded in the germline V gene, CDR1 is WSHSY while CDR2 is SAAADI. Including cysteine and phenylalanine, the CDR3 has 17 amino acids. Of the read, only the CDR3 DNA is kept; its 51 bases are in frame from base 1. The paper as a whole reports these results and caveats: Over subsequent months, a decline in hyperexpanded clone frequencies was noted, and after one year, T-cell counts and TCRbeta diversity were mostly ascribed to newly produced T cells. Apparently early alphabetaT-cell count recovery about two months after transplant reportedly relied on only several hundred rapidly expanded clones derived from non-depleted graft cells. In some patients, the high TCRbeta diversity seen at day 60 was put down to recipient T cells and intrathymic progenitors that had survived conditioning.

In its sample, this clonotype was seen many times. The antigen this receptor binds is unknown. No much larger clonotype is one base removed from it; base qualities were not supplied. The sample in question was PBMCs, obtained before TCRalphabeta/CD19-depleted stem cell transplant. In this chain, TRBV10-2 is recombined with TRBJ2-1; 10 of the junction bases match TRBD2. The receptor was isolated from a girl aged 2-10 years with aplastic anemia, due to receive a stem cell transplant. The DNA sequence follows: TGCGCCAGCAGCACGATCCCGGCTAGCGGGAGAGATAATGAGCAGTTCTTC. Its protein reads: CASSTIPASGRDNEQFF.